A single sample is the source of the 8 T cell receptor beta chains below, sequenced in a study of identical twins' blood T cells. TCRdb re-analysed the 5' RACE reads in MiXCR, keeping a single row per CDR3 protein. This sample yields fewer than 450,000 distinct CDR3 sequences, of which 28% are seen a single time; more than 5.5% belongs to the top ten. The sequenced sample consisted of PBMCs. All receptors derive from a woman aged 18-49 years in good health.

The chain carries TRBV24-1 and TRBJ2-2, with 7 bases lining up with TRBD1. The CDR3 has 16 residues. Looked up from germline, CDR1 is KGHDR and CDR2 is SFDVKD. The V and J ends lost 3 bases and 5 bases, in that order; junction bases with no gene match: 8. The DNA of the CDR3 is TGTGCCACCAGTGATCCCCGGACAGGTGGAACCGGGGAGCTGTTTTTT. As protein: CATSDPRTGGTGELFF.

This rearrangement joins TRBV20-1 to TRBJ1-5; maybe TRBD1 (6 bases). The V end lost 0 bases, the J end lost 5 bases, and 20 bases lay between the germline ends. This CDR3 region has 17 residues. Germline loops: CDR1 DFQATT, CDR2 SNEGSKA (reference sequence). CDR3 residues: CSARDPVRGARYQPQHF. The CDR3 coding sequence is TGCAGTGCTAGAGATCCGGTTAGGGGGGCGCGATATCAGCCCCAGCATTTT.

This clonotype was observed a handful of times. The V and J genes are TRBV9 and TRBJ1-1; no reliable D call. Trimming stripped 5 bases from V and 3 bases from J, with 11 bases between. The length of the CDR3 is 13 residues. CDR1 and CDR2 (germline): SGDLS, YYNGEE. CDR3 residues: CASSVGEYTEAFF. Here the CDR3 DNA reads TGTGCCAGCAGTGTGGGAGAGTACACTGAAGCTTTCTTT.

The chain employs TRBV19 and TRBJ1-5; D remains ambiguous. V was cut by 8 bases and J by 3 bases, with 5 bases left in between. The CDR3 is made up of 11 amino acids. Looked up from germline, CDR1 is LNHDA and CDR2 is SQIVND (reference sequence). The CDR3 coding sequence is TGTGCCAGTGGGGACAATCAGCCCCAGCATTTT. This gives the protein CASGDNQPQHF.

The rearrangement uses TRBV6-6 and TRBJ2-1; 10 positions match TRBD2. Germline CDR1 MNHNY, CDR2 SVGAGI (reference sequence). V gave up 2 bases and J gave up 7 bases; unmatched junction bases: 5. The CDR3 is made up of 15 amino acids. The CDR3 here is CASSYEREGRNEQFF. The CDR3 DNA reads as TGTGCCAGCAGTTACGAGCGGGAGGGCCGGAATGAGCAGTTCTTC.

This clonotype was seen more than once but under ten times. The V call is TRBV6-1, the J call TRBJ1-3, with TRBD1 matching over 8 bases. Trimming at V came to 8 bases and at J to 15 bases, leaving 12 bases not matched to a gene. The CDR3 has 12 residues. Germline CDR1 reads MNHNS; CDR2 reads SASEGT. CDR3 nucleotide sequence: TGTGCCAGCGATTCTGGACAGGGCCGGAAATATTTT. It translates to CASDSGQGRKYF.

There are many counts of this clonotype. CDR3 sequence (DNA): TGTGCCAGCAGTTGGGAAACTGAAGCTTTCTTT. Translating gives CASSWETEAFF. The J gene is TRBJ1-1, the V gene TRBV28; the D is unclear. Trimming removed 4 bases at V and 5 bases at J, with 5 bases between. The CDR3 loop spans 11 amino acids. Germline-derived CDR1 and CDR2 are MDHEN and SYDVKM. Together with reference TRBV28 and TRBJ1-1, the CDR3 gives the full variable domain: DVKVTQSSRYLVKRTGEKVFLECVQDMDHENMFWYRQDPGLGLRLIYFSYDVKMKEKGDIPEGYSVSREKKERFSLILESASTNQTSMYLCASSWETEAFFGQGTRLTVV.

This clonotype showed up just a few times. V and J are TRBV15 and TRBJ2-3; maybe TRBD2 (6 bases). CDR3 length equals 15 residues. Trimming shortened V by 3 bases and J by 3 bases, and 13 bases separated the two germline ends. The germline V gene has CDR1 LNHNV and CDR2 YYDKDF (reference sequence). The chain's CDR3 is CATSRRLAETDTQYF. Here the CDR3 DNA reads TGTGCCACCAGCAGGAGGTTAGCGGAAACAGATACGCAGTATTTT.